The 27 T cell receptor beta chains below all came from one sample that was sequenced in a study of molecular identifiers for immune sequencing clone quantification. TCRdb fed the PCR reads into MiXCR, producing one record per CDR3 protein. The sample lists just under 650,000 distinct CDR3 sequences; about 20% were seen once. The specimen sequenced was naive CD8+ T cells from blood, with Jurkat cell RNA spiked in. Subset here: FACS-sorted CD8+CD4-CCR7+CD45RA+ naive T cells. The origin of the receptors is a human donor in good health. Some libraries in this study had Jurkat cell RNA spiked in.

This clonotype was recorded a few times. CDR3 amino acids: CATSIRTSGRTGELFF. The CDR3 DNA is TGTGCCACCAGCATTCGGACTAGCGGGAGGACCGGGGAGCTGTTTTTT. J is TRBJ2-2 and V is TRBV15; 14 bases are a match to TRBD2. Germline trimming cut 4 bases from V and 5 bases from J; bases unmatched to any gene: 3. There are 16 residues in the CDR3. Germline CDR1 reads LNHNV; CDR2 reads YYDKDF (reference sequence).

Remarks on this clonotype: This may come from a read error, since a much larger clone is one base off. The chain carries TRBV6-2 or TRBV6-3 and TRBJ1-1; 9 bases are shared with TRBD1. In germline, CDR1 is MNHEY, CDR2 SVGEGT. This CDR3 region has 17 residues. The CDR3, as DNA: TGTGCCAGCAGCGATGGACAGGGGATGGTCATGAACACTGAAGTTTTCTTT. Amino acids: CASSDGQGMVMNTEVFF.

As to this clonotype: A much larger clone sits a single nucleotide away, making a read error possible. The chain is built from TRBV5-1 and TRBJ2-7; 10 positions agree with TRBD1. CDR3 length equals 10 residues. CDR1 is SGHRS and CDR2 is YFSETQ in the germline V gene. CDR3 sequence: CASGSKGQGF. The DNA for the CDR3 is TGCGCCAGCGGCTCGAAGGGACAGGGGTTC.

This clonotype was seen more than once but under ten times. V and J are TRBV19 and TRBJ1-1; D not resolved. Germline V gene sequence: CDR1 LNHDA, CDR2 SQIVND (reference sequence). V dropped 4 bases and J dropped 0 bases, with 9 bases sitting between them. The CDR3 totals 14 residues. The CDR3 region has the DNA TGTGCCAGTAGTACGACAACCATGAACACTGAAGCTTTCTTT. It yields the protein CASSTTTMNTEAFF.

Worth noting for this clonotype: One end of the junction fails to match germline, which may point to a read error. The chain combines TRBV19 with TRBJ2-3; TRBD2 might be the D (6 bases). CDR3 length: 15 amino acids. The V gene's germline CDR1 is LNHDA and CDR2 SQIVND (reference sequence). CDR3 loop: CVSSIVGTSTDTQYF. The CDR3 nucleotides are TGTGTCAGTAGTATTGTAGGGACTAGCACAGATACGCAGTATTTT.

This clonotype was observed at least ten times. The genes are TRBV27 and TRBJ2-6; no clear D. V lost 6 bases to trimming and J lost 1 base, with 13 bases between them. Germline values: CDR1 MNHEY, CDR2 SMNVEV (reference sequence). This CDR3 has 16 amino acids. The CDR3, as DNA: TGTGCCAGCAGCCACGTCACAGTATCTGGGGCCAACGTCCTGACTTTC. Protein: CASSHVTVSGANVLTF.

The J gene is TRBJ2-7, the V gene TRBV6-1, with 14 bases matching TRBD2. J lost 2 bases, V lost 2 bases, and 2 bases had no gene match. CDR1 is MNHNS and CDR2 is SASEGT in the germline V gene. The CDR3 is 16 amino acids. The CDR3: CASSELGLAGAYEQYF. CDR3 nucleotides: TGTGCCAGCAGTGAACTGGGACTAGCGGGGGCCTACGAGCAGTACTTC.

Comment on this clonotype: Just one base apart from a much larger clone, this may be a read error. The chain links TRBV5-3 to TRBJ1-1; no reliable D call. TRBV5-3 is designated an ORF whose function remains uncertain. The ends were cut back, 10 bases at V and 8 bases at J, with 21 bases in the middle. This CDR3 spans 13 amino acids. The CDR3 DNA sequence: TGTGCCGGCAGTTACGCCGGCGTACTCGAAGCTTTCTTT. Translation: CAGSYAGVLEAFF.

Concerning this clonotype itself: Sequence at one end of the junction differs from germline and may be a read error. The rearrangement links TRBV9 to TRBJ2-2; tentatively, D is TRBD2 (6 bases). The V gene's germline CDR1 is SGDLS and CDR2 YYNGEE. The CDR3 spans 15 residues. The CDR3 here is CASSVGGGNTGGLFF. CDR3 DNA sequence: TGTGCCAGCAGCGTAGGTGGCGGTAACACCGGGGGGCTGTTTTTT. Filled out from reference TRBV9 and TRBJ2-2, the complete variable domain reads DSGVTQTPKHLITATGQRVTLRCSPRSGDLSVYWYQQSLDQGLQFLIQYYNGEERAKGNILERFSAQQFPDLHSELNLSSLELGDSALYFCASSVGGGNTGGLFFGEGSRLTVL.

Concerning this clonotype itself: One base away lies a much larger clone, so this may be a sequencing read error. The V and J genes are TRBV20-1 and TRBJ2-7, with no clear D. Germline lookup yields CDR1 DFQATT and CDR2 SNEGSKA (reference sequence). The length of the CDR3 is 13 residues. The CDR3 region has the DNA TGCAGTGCAGTAGCTTTTAACTCCTACGAGCGGTACTTC. Protein product: CSAVAFNSYERYF.

At least ten counts were recorded for this clonotype. This chain joins TRBV7-2 and TRBJ2-7, with 7 bases matching TRBD2. V lost 3 bases to trimming and J lost 1 base; unmatched junction nucleotides: 6. This CDR3 spans 15 amino acids. CDR1 is SGHTA, CDR2 FQGNSA, per germline. The CDR3 bases are TGTGCCAGCAGCTTTTCGGGACTACCATCCTACGAGCAGTACTTC. Its protein product is CASSFSGLPSYEQYF.

In this sample, this clonotype turned up many times. The chain uses TRBV21-1 and TRBJ2-7. TRBV21-1 has pseudogene status. The CDR3 is 15 amino acids. In nucleotides, the CDR3 is TGTGCCAGCAGCCTACGGACGCCTAGCTCCTACGAGCAGTACTTC. It codes for CASSLRTPSSYEQYF.

This clonotype was recorded many times. This chain connects TRBV18 to TRBJ2-3; D assignment may be TRBD1 or TRBD2 (5 bases each). In germline, CDR1 is KGHSH, CDR2 LQKENI. The CDR3 sequence is 14 residues long. The V gene lost 8 bases and the J gene lost 4 bases, with 16 bases spanning the gap. CDR3 protein: CASNTEGTPDTQYF. CDR3 coding DNA: TGTGCCAGCAACACCGAGGGGACCCCAGATACGCAGTATTTT.

CDR3 DNA: TGTGCCAGCAGCGTCGGGACAGGGCTCAATCAGCCCCAGCATTTT. It yields the protein CASSVGTGLNQPQHF. The chain combines TRBV9 with TRBJ1-5; TRBD1 matches at 9 bases. The CDR3 covers 15 residues. CDR1 is SGDLS and CDR2 is YYNGEE in the germline V gene. Trimming removed 2 bases from V and 3 bases from J; junction bases left unmatched: 3.

This clonotype was counted at least ten times. The chain employs TRBV23-1 and TRBJ1-6, with D hard to call. TRBV23-1 is an open reading frame, and its role is uncertain. The CDR3 has 15 residues. The V end lost 2 bases, the J end lost 6 bases, and 11 bases lay between the germline ends. CDR3 loop: CASSQTGPINSPLHF. CDR3 nucleotides: TGCGCCAGCAGTCAAACCGGGCCGATTAATTCACCCCTCCACTTT.

In the case of this clonotype: Given a much more abundant clone one base away, this may be a read error. The genes are TRBV7-9 and TRBJ2-1; maybe TRBD1 (5 bases). The length of the CDR3 is 15 residues. Germline CDR1 SEHNR, CDR2 FQNEAQ (reference sequence). The CDR3: CAGSLKGETYNEQFF. CDR3 sequence (DNA): TGTGCCGGCAGCTTAAAAGGGGAAACCTACAATGAGCAGTTCTTC.

This clonotype was seen ten or more times. The rearrangement uses TRBV20-1 and TRBJ1-4; D possibly corresponds to TRBD1 (5 bases). The germline V gene has CDR1 DFQATT and CDR2 SNEGSKA (reference sequence). The V end was cut by 3 bases, the J end by 4 bases, with 15 bases between. The CDR3 covers 15 residues. CDR3 coding DNA: TGCAGTGCTAGTACCGGAGAGGGACTTAATGAAAAACTGTTTTTT. Translating gives CSASTGEGLNEKLFF.

This clonotype was seen ten or more times. V usage is TRBV12-3 or TRBV12-4 and J usage is TRBJ2-1; D may be TRBD2 (6 bases). V was trimmed by 2 bases and J by 4 bases, leaving 12 bases between them. The CDR3 has 15 amino acids. The CDR3 protein is CASSLLYAGYNEQFF. DNA of the CDR3: TGTGCCAGCAGTTTACTTTACGCGGGGTACAATGAGCAGTTCTTC.

Many counts were recorded for this clonotype. CDR3 sequence reads: CASSVGRERGEQYF. Written as DNA, the CDR3 is TGTGCCAGCAGCGTAGGCAGGGAAAGAGGCGAGCAGTACTTC. This chain joins TRBV9 and TRBJ2-7; weak D call: TRBD1 (5 bases). CDR3 length: 14 residues. V lost 0 bases and J lost 6, with 13 bases in between. CDR1 is SGDLS and CDR2 is YYNGEE in the germline V gene.

This clonotype was counted many times. The V call is TRBV20-1, the J call TRBJ2-3; TRBD2 agrees at 11 bases. The CDR3 extends over 16 amino acids. The V segment lost 2 bases and the J segment 5 bases; nucleotides outside the gene matches: 9. The germline gives CDR1 DFQATT, CDR2 SNEGSKA (reference sequence). The DNA of the CDR3 is TGCAGTGCTAGACGCTGGACAGGGACTAGCGGAGATACGCAGTATTTT. Its protein product is CSARRWTGTSGDTQYF.

This chain links TRBV13 with TRBJ2-5, with 9 bases lining up with TRBD1. V gave up 2 bases and J gave up 5 bases; unmatched junction bases: 6. The V gene's germline CDR1 is PRHDT and CDR2 FYEKMQ (reference sequence). This CDR3 contains 15 residues. The CDR3: CASSLRWTGAETQYF. The DNA for the CDR3 is TGTGCCAGCAGCTTAAGGTGGACAGGGGCCGAGACCCAGTACTTC.

This chain uses TRBV12-3 or TRBV12-4 with TRBJ1-1; D is perhaps TRBD1 (5 bases). This CDR3 region has 16 residues. Deletions cut 5 bases from V and 4 bases from J, with 20 bases between. CDR3 DNA sequence: TGTGCCAGCAGTCCCGGGACCCACCAGGTGGGCACTGAAGCTTTCTTT. It encodes CASSPGTHQVGTEAFF.

This clonotype has only a few counts. The CDR3 DNA is TGTGCCAGTGGGTCGTGGGGGTTCTCAGATACGCAGTATTTT. It codes for CASGSWGFSDTQYF. The V and J genes are TRBV6-2 or TRBV6-3 and TRBJ2-3; perhaps D is TRBD1 or TRBD2 (5 bases each). Germline lookup yields CDR1 MNHEY and CDR2 SVGEGT. CDR3 length: 14 amino acids. V gave up 9 bases and J gave up 4 bases, with 17 bases separating them.

Regarding this clonotype: Sequence at one end of the junction differs from germline and may be a read error. This sequence joins TRBV6-5 and TRBJ2-1, with D possibly TRBD2 on 5 matching bases. The germline V gene has CDR1 MNHEY and CDR2 SVGAGI. There are 16 residues in the CDR3. The CDR3 reads CASSYRTPQPYDEQFF. As DNA, the CDR3 is TGTGCCAGCAGTTACCGGACTCCCCAGCCCTACGATGAGCAGTTCTTC.

The table lists this clonotype with many counts. The chain has TRBV2 and TRBJ2-5, with TRBD2 as a possible D gene (6 bases). The CDR3 totals 14 residues. Germline assignment: CDR1 SNHLY and CDR2 FYNNEI. Deletions cut 4 bases from V and 3 bases from J, with 12 bases between. The CDR3 reads CASSGRDSEETQYF. The CDR3 region has the DNA TGTGCCAGCAGTGGCCGGGACTCCGAAGAGACCCAGTACTTC.

This clonotype appeared many times. The rearrangement uses TRBV20-1 and TRBJ2-2; D gene unclear. Germline CDR1 DFQATT, CDR2 SNEGSKA (reference sequence). V was trimmed by 3 bases and J by 1 base, leaving 9 bases between them. The CDR3 extends over 14 amino acids. The CDR3 sequence is CSASGEWNTGELFF. For the CDR3, the DNA is TGCAGTGCTAGCGGAGAGTGGAACACCGGGGAGCTGTTTTTT.

This clonotype was detected many times. The V and J genes are TRBV29-1 and TRBJ1-2; D call uncertain. The germline V and J ends were trimmed by 1 base and 7 bases, with 13 bases remaining between them. CDR1 SQVTM and CDR2 ANQGSEA come from the germline V gene. This CDR3 is built from 13 residues. This CDR3 is CSVEGGSGFGYTF. The CDR3 DNA is TGCAGCGTTGAAGGGGGAAGCGGCTTTGGCTACACCTTC.